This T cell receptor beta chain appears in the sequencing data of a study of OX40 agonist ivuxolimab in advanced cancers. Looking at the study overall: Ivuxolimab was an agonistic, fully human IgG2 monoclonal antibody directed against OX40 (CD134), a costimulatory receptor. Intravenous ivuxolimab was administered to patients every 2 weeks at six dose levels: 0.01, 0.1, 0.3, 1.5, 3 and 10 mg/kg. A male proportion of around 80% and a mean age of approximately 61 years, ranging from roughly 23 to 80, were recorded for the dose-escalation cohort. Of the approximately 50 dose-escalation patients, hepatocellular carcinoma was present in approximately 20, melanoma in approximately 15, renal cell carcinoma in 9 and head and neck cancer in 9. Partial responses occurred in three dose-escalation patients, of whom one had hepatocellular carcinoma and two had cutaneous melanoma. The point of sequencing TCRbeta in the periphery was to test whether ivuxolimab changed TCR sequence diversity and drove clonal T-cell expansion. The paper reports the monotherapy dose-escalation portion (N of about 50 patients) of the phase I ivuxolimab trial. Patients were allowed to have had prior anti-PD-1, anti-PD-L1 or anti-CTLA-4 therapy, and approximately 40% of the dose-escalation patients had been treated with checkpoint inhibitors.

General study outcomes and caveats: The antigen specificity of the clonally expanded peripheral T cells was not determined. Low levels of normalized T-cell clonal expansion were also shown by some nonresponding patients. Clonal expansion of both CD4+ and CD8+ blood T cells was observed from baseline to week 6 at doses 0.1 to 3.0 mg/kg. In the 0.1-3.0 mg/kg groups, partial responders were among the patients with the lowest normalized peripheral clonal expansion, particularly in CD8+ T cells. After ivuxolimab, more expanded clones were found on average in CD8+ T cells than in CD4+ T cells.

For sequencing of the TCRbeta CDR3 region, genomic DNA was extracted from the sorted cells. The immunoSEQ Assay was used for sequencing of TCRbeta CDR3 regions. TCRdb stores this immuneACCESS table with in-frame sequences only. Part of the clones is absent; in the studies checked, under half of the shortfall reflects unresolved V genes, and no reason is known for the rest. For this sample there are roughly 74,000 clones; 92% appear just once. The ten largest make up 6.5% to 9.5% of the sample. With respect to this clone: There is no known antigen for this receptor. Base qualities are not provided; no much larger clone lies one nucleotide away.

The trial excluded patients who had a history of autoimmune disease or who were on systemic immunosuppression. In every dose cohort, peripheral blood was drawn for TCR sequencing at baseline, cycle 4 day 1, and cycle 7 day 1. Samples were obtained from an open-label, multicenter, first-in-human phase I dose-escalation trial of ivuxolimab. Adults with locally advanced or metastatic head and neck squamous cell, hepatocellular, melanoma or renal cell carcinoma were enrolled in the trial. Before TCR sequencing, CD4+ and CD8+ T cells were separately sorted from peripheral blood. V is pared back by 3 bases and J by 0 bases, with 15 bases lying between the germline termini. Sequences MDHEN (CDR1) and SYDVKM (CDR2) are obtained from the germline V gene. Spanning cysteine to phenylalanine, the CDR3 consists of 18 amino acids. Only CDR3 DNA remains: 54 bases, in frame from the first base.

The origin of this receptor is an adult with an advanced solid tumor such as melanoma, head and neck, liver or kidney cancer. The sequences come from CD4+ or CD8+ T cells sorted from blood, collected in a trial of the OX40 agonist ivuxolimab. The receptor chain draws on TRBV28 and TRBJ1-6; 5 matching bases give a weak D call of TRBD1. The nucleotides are TGTGCCAGCAGTTTCCCGGACATGCTCAGCTCCTATAATTCACCCCTCCACTTT. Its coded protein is CASSFPDMLSSYNSPLHF.